Each of the 15 T cell receptor beta chains below was sequenced from the same sample in a study of shared clonotypes between healthy human individuals. Terminally differentiated effector memory CD45RA+ cells were left out of the naive CD8 fraction, which was CD45RO-negative and positively selected for CCR7. The method was immunoSEQ multiplex PCR; TCRdb's version includes in-frame clones alone and lacks a portion of them. The sample yields 1.5 million to 2.5 million clones, about 95% seen once. The sequenced sample consisted of naive CD8+ T cells sorted from blood. The receptors here all came from a man aged 18 to 30 in good health.

This clone was found once. This sequence joins TRBV5-8 and TRBJ1-1, with a weak D call TRBD1 (6 bases). The germline V gene encodes CDR1 SGHTS and CDR2 YDEGEE. The CDR3 length is 15 residues. The V end lost 1 base, the J end lost 1 base, and 11 bases lay between the germline ends. For the CDR3, the DNA is TGTGCCAGCAGCTTGCGGTCAGGGGCGAACACTGAAGCTTTCTTT. Translated: CASSLRSGANTEAFF.

The V call is TRBV11-2, the J call TRBJ2-7, with TRBD1 identical over 9 bases. CDR3 length equals 15 residues. CDR1 and CDR2 (germline): SGHAT, FQNNGV. With V trimmed by 5 bases and J by 3 bases, 8 bases remained unmatched. In DNA, the CDR3 is TGTGCCAGCAGCATCGGGACAGGGCGCCGCTACGAGCAGTACTTC. This gives the protein CASSIGTGRRYEQYF.

The chain is built from TRBV9 and TRBJ1-1; 8 nucleotides align to TRBD1. V gave up 3 bases and J gave up 3 bases; unmatched junction bases: 7. The CDR3 extends over 15 amino acids. From germline, CDR1 is SGDLS and CDR2 YYNGEE. As DNA, the CDR3 is TGTGCCAGCAGCGGAGGACAGGGTCGGTACACTGAAGCTTTCTTT. It encodes CASSGGQGRYTEAFF.

With respect to this clone: The conserved closing phenylalanine or tryptophan is absent in this CDR3, likely reflecting a read error. No DNA is shown, since the ends of the CDR3 on it are uncertain; the CDR3 is the one TCRdb lists. The chain couples TRBV11-2 to TRBJ2-4. The CDR3 comprises 11 residues, both ends counted. Germline CDR1 and CDR2: SGHAT and FQNNGV. The CDR3 region is CASSLLEGRKV.

This clone has only one observation. The CDR3 DNA is TGTGCCAGCAGCCAAACAGGGAATGGCAATCAGCCCCAGCATTTT. As protein: CASSQTGNGNQPQHF. The chain uses TRBV5-6 and TRBJ1-5; D may be TRBD1 (6 bases). Germline CDR1 SGHDT, CDR2 YYEEEE. This CDR3 contains 15 residues. V gave up 4 bases and J gave up 2 bases, with 13 bases separating them.

V is TRBV6-5 and J is TRBJ2-5; TRBD1 aligns across 8 bases. Per germline, CDR1 MNHEY and CDR2 SVGAGI. The V and J ends lost 4 bases and 5 bases, in that order; junction bases with no gene match: 12. The CDR3 consists of 16 residues. The CDR3 is CASSSRGQGHRETQYF. Here the CDR3 DNA reads TGTGCCAGCAGTTCCCGAGGACAGGGTCATCGGGAGACCCAGTACTTC.

To note about this clone: Mismatch with germline at one junction end may stem from a read error. The CDR3 DNA reads TGTGCTAGCAGCTCCTGGACAGGGGGCATGGAGACCCAGTACTTC. The encoded protein is CASSSWTGGMETQYF. This sequence joins TRBV7-7 and TRBJ2-5; 11 bases align to TRBD1. CDR1 and CDR2 from the germline V gene are SSHAT and FNYEAQ (reference sequence). This CDR3 region has 15 residues.

In its sample, this clone was seen once. The chain employs TRBV5-1 and TRBJ2-7, with 10 bases lining up with TRBD2. The V gene end was trimmed by 3 bases and the J gene end by 0 bases; junction bases not matched to a gene: 6. Per germline, CDR1 SGHRS and CDR2 YFSETQ. The CDR3 spans 16 residues. This CDR3 is CASSSLAGANSYEQYF. CDR3 sequence (DNA): TGCGCCAGCAGCTCCCTAGCGGGGGCAAACTCCTACGAGCAGTACTTC.

The CDR3 sequence is CASSPRWASGSYEQYF. In nucleotides, the CDR3 is TGTGCCAGCAGCCCCAGATGGGCTAGCGGGAGCTACGAGCAGTACTTC. V gene TRBV9 combines with J gene TRBJ2-7, with 10 positions matching TRBD2. There are 16 residues in the CDR3. Germline V gene sequence: CDR1 SGDLS, CDR2 YYNGEE. V was pared by 4 bases and J by 3 bases, with 10 bases of the junction left unmatched.

This chain uses TRBV27 with TRBJ2-7; D not certain. The CDR3 totals 13 residues. CDR1 is MNHEY, CDR2 SMNVEV, per germline (reference sequence). The V end lost 1 base, the J end lost 3 bases, and 7 bases lay between the germline ends. The CDR3 reads CASSLYYDYEQYF. In nucleotides, the CDR3 is TGTGCCAGCAGTTTATATTATGACTACGAGCAGTACTTC.

This CDR3 is CATSPHAGSYEQYF. DNA for the CDR3: TGTGCCACCTCCCCGCACGCTGGTTCCTACGAGCAGTACTTC. The V gene is TRBV9, the J gene TRBJ2-7, with D hard to call. Germline assignment: CDR1 SGDLS and CDR2 YYNGEE. The CDR3 is made up of 14 amino acids. V lost 9 bases to trimming and J lost 1 base, with 17 bases between them.

A word on this clone: Within the sample, other DNA sequences also encode this same CDR3. The DNA for the CDR3 is TGCGCCAGCAGCCAAGGGCAGGCCTACGAGCAGTACTTC. Encoded protein: CASSQGQAYEQYF. The chain carries TRBV4-3 and TRBJ2-7; D unresolved. Trimming removed 1 base at V and 2 bases at J, with 6 bases between. CDR3 length: 13 amino acids. CDR1 is LGHNA, CDR2 YSLEER, per germline.

The chain employs TRBV2 and TRBJ2-3; TRBD2 is a possible D gene (5 bases). Germline CDR1 SNHLY, CDR2 FYNNEI. The CDR3 runs 15 residues. The V and J ends lost 8 bases and 0 bases respectively, with 15 bases between them. Here the CDR3 reads CASVEGIDSTDTQYF. Written as DNA, the CDR3 is TGTGCCAGCGTCGAGGGCATAGATAGCACAGATACGCAGTATTTT.

The table lists this clone with a few counts. The chain uses TRBV5-4 and TRBJ2-7; D is uncertain. V dropped 0 bases and J dropped 9 bases, with 13 bases sitting between them. Germline CDR1 and CDR2: SGHNT and YYREEE (reference sequence). The CDR3 contains 13 residues. CDR3 region: CASSLGIPSAQYF. The DNA for the CDR3 is TGTGCCAGCAGCTTGGGCATACCTTCCGCGCAGTACTTC.

The chain joins TRBV7-3 to TRBJ1-2; D might be TRBD1 (5 bases). Germline assignment: CDR1 SGHTA and CDR2 FQGTGA. CDR3 length equals 14 residues. V was shortened by 0 bases and J by 6 bases, with 11 bases between the two germline ends. The CDR3 DNA is TGTGCCAGCAGCTTAACCGCCAGGGAGCATGGCTACACCTTC. Translating gives CASSLTAREHGYTF.